One sample yielded the 24 T cell receptor beta chains listed below, sequenced in a study of response to subunit inactivated influenza vaccine. TCRdb passed the RT-PCR reads through MiXCR, listing each CDR3 protein once. The table lists roughly 760,000 distinct CDR3 sequences, 21% of them singletons. Sequenced material: PBMCs from blood, taken about 5 days after vaccination. The receptors shown here come from a man aged 50-60 years who received an inactivated influenza vaccine.

DNA for the CDR3: TGTGCCAGCGGTCCTCTGAGGGGCACAGATACGCAGTATTTT. It is translated as CASGPLRGTDTQYF. The chain uses TRBV7-2 and TRBJ2-3, with D possibly being TRBD2 (5 bases). V lost 8 bases to trimming and J lost 1 base, with 13 bases between them. The length of the CDR3 is 14 residues. CDR1 is SGHTA, CDR2 FQGNSA, per germline.

CDR3 DNA sequence: TGTGCCAGCAGTTACTCGAGATGGACAGGGGAAGTTAGCGCGACCGGGGAGCTGTTTTTT. Its translation is CASSYSRWTGEVSATGELFF. The chain uses TRBV6-2 or TRBV6-3 and TRBJ2-2; 9 nucleotides line up with TRBD1. CDR1 and CDR2 from the germline V gene are MNHEY and SVGEGT. The CDR3 is 20 amino acids. V lost 0 bases, J lost 5 bases, and 16 bases stayed unmatched.

The chain joins TRBV7-6 to TRBJ2-5; possibly TRBD1 or TRBD2 for D (5 bases each). There are 16 residues in the CDR3. Looked up from germline, CDR1 is SGHVS and CDR2 is FNYEAQ. V gave up 5 bases and J gave up 0 bases, with 16 bases separating them. Here the CDR3 DNA reads TGTGCCAGCAGCGGGGACCGTAATTCGTACCAAGAGACCCAGTACTTC. Translated, it gives CASSGDRNSYQETQYF.

This chain links TRBV6-2 or TRBV6-3 with TRBJ2-3; D tentatively fits TRBD1 or TRBD2 (5 bases each). The CDR3 length is 17 residues. Germline V lookup: CDR1 MNHEY, CDR2 SVGEGT. Trimming pared 5 bases from V and 0 bases from J, leaving 18 bases between. CDR3 nucleotides: TGTGCCAGCAGTCTGCCACCGGGACGCCAAAGCACAGATACGCAGTATTTT. Translating gives CASSLPPGRQSTDTQYF.

The chain combines TRBV4-1 with TRBJ2-5, with TRBD2 matching 12 bases. Per germline, CDR1 MGHRA and CDR2 YSYEKL. Trimming cost V 8 bases and J 4 bases; bases outside gene matches: 11. CDR3 length: 16 amino acids. CDR3 region: CASSYSETSGGETQYF. DNA of the CDR3: TGCGCCAGCTCTTATTCCGAGACTAGCGGGGGAGAGACCCAGTACTTC.

The chain employs TRBV6-1 and TRBJ2-7; 10 bases are shared with TRBD2. The trim removed 8 bases at V and 3 bases at J, leaving 13 bases unmatched. CDR3 length equals 16 residues. The germline CDR1 and CDR2 sequences are MNHNS and SASEGT. CDR3 in DNA: TGTGCCAGCCTTGTAACACTAGCGGGGCGGTTCTACGAGCAGTACTTC. It yields the protein CASLVTLAGRFYEQYF.

In this sample, this clonotype turned up a few times. The chain carries TRBV12-3 or TRBV12-4 and TRBJ2-2; D unclear. CDR3 size: 16 residues. Trimming removed 5 bases at V and 1 base at J, with 14 bases between. The CDR3 sequence is CASSPHRVQNTGELFF. The CDR3 bases are TGTGCCAGCAGTCCACACAGAGTTCAGAACACCGGGGAGCTGTTTTTT.

CDR3 sequence: CASSQVLWSMTNTGELFF. Written as DNA, the CDR3 is TGCGCCAGCAGCCAAGTTCTGTGGAGCATGACGAACACCGGGGAGCTGTTTTTT. J is TRBJ2-2 and V is TRBV4-3; D is undetermined. Germline V gives CDR1 LGHNA, CDR2 YSLEER. The CDR3 loop spans 18 amino acids. The V and J ends lost 1 base and 0 bases respectively, with 15 bases between them.

This clonotype was seen only a few times. The rearrangement joins TRBV27 to TRBJ2-1; D not certain. The V end was cut by 3 bases, the J end by 0 bases, with 6 bases between. This CDR3 contains 14 residues. The germline V gene has CDR1 MNHEY and CDR2 SMNVEV (reference sequence). CDR3: CASSFFSSYNEQFF. CDR3 nucleotide sequence: TGTGCCAGCAGTTTTTTCAGCTCCTACAATGAGCAGTTCTTC.

This chain uses TRBV19 with TRBJ1-5; 7 positions match TRBD1. Germline V CDR1 and CDR2: LNHDA, SQIVND (reference sequence). V trimming: 7 bases; J trimming: 1 base; junction bases outside the gene matches: 7. The CDR3 is made up of 15 amino acids. CDR3 DNA: TGTGCCAGTAATGAAGACAGGGTGAGCAATCAGCCCCAGCATTTT. It codes for CASNEDRVSNQPQHF.

The rearrangement links TRBV10-3 to TRBJ2-1; D may be TRBD2 (7 bases). The CDR3 spans 14 residues. Deletions cut 3 bases from V and 8 bases from J, with 14 bases between. Germline values: CDR1 ENHRY, CDR2 SYGVKD. The CDR3 sequence: CAISDRKGGDEQFF. The CDR3 DNA sequence: TGTGCCATCAGTGACCGGAAAGGGGGGGATGAGCAGTTCTTC.

This clonotype occurred a few times. V is TRBV20-1 and J is TRBJ1-3, with TRBD1 matching 10 bases. The germline V gene has CDR1 DFQATT and CDR2 SNEGSKA (reference sequence). The CDR3 has 19 residues. V was pared by 0 bases and J by 0 bases, with 11 bases of the junction left unmatched. The CDR3 region is CSARDLAGTGVSSGNTIYF. The CDR3 bases are TGCAGTGCTAGAGATTTGGCCGGGACAGGGGTCTCCTCTGGAAACACCATATATTTT.

The chain carries TRBV2 and TRBJ2-1; D not resolved. Trimming took 6 bases from V and 7 from J, leaving 16 bases between them. From germline, CDR1 is SNHLY and CDR2 FYNNEI. CDR3 length: 14 amino acids. The CDR3 DNA follows: TGTGCCAGCAGGACGGCGCAAGCACCGAATGAGCAGTTCTTC. Its translation: CASRTAQAPNEQFF.

The sample holds many counts of this clonotype. V usage is TRBV29-1 and J usage is TRBJ1-2; 7 nucleotides align to TRBD1. V lost 3 bases to trimming and J lost 4 bases; unmatched junction nucleotides: 8. CDR3 length: 14 residues. Germline-derived CDR1 and CDR2 are SQVTM and ANQGSEA. The chain's CDR3 is CSVESAGQLYGYTF. CDR3 nucleotides: TGCAGCGTTGAGAGCGCGGGACAGCTCTATGGCTACACCTTC.

This clonotype was recorded a few times. This could be a read error, since a much larger clone is one nucleotide away. The chain recombines TRBV7-9 with TRBJ2-1; D is ambiguous. This CDR3 is 11 amino acids long. CDR1 is SEHNR and CDR2 is FQNEAQ in the germline V gene (reference sequence). The V end lost 5 bases, the J end lost 6 bases, and 5 bases lay between the germline ends. The CDR3 region has the DNA TGTGCCAGCAGCCCCACCAATGAGCAGTTCTTC. Encoded protein: CASSPTNEQFF.

This clonotype was seen only a few times. The V and J genes are TRBV12-3 or TRBV12-4 and TRBJ2-7, with TRBD1 as a possible D gene (5 bases). V dropped 6 bases and J dropped 4 bases, with 16 bases sitting between them. CDR3 length: 14 amino acids. The DNA of the CDR3 is TGTGCCAGCAGCCCTCTCGGGCCAGGGTACGAGCAGTACTTC. Its protein is CASSPLGPGYEQYF.

V gene TRBV28 combines with J gene TRBJ1-1, with D unresolved. Germline CDR1 MDHEN, CDR2 SYDVKM. V gave up 6 bases and J gave up 3 bases, with 20 bases separating them. The CDR3 extends over 16 amino acids. The CDR3 nucleotides read TGTGCCAGCAGCCCTGGGAAACCGACGGTACACACTGAAGCTTTCTTT. It codes for CASSPGKPTVHTEAFF. Together with reference TRBV28 and TRBJ1-1, the CDR3 gives the full variable domain: DVKVTQSSRYLVKRTGEKVFLECVQDMDHENMFWYRQDPGLGLRLIYFSYDVKMKEKGDIPEGYSVSREKKERFSLILESASTNQTSMYLCASSPGKPTVHTEAFFGQGTRLTVV.

Of note for this clonotype: At one boundary the junction diverges from the germline segment, which might be a read error. Here the CDR3 DNA reads TGTGCCCGCAGCTTAGGGGGGACATTCAACGAGCAGTACTTC. This encodes CARSLGGTFNEQYF. V and J are TRBV7-2 and TRBJ2-7, with D perhaps assigned TRBD1 or TRBD2 (6 bases each). The length of the CDR3 is 14 residues. Germline CDR1 is SGHTA and CDR2 is FQGNSA.

V gene TRBV20-1 combines with J gene TRBJ2-2; possibly TRBD1 for D (5 bases). This CDR3 is built from 14 residues. V lost 0 bases and J 7 bases, leaving 12 bases between the germline ends. Germline V lookup: CDR1 DFQATT, CDR2 SNEGSKA (reference sequence). The CDR3 sequence is CSARDRLRGGELFF. The DNA for the CDR3 is TGCAGTGCTAGAGATCGGCTAAGGGGCGGGGAGCTGTTTTTT.

The chain is built from TRBV12-3 or TRBV12-4 and TRBJ2-1, with D hard to call. This CDR3 has 14 amino acids. V lost 3 bases to trimming and J lost 7 bases, with 13 bases between them. CDR3 coding DNA: TGTGCCAGCAGTTTCAGCTTTGATGGGAATGAGCAGTTCTTC. Translating it yields CASSFSFDGNEQFF.

CDR3 sequence (DNA): TGCGCCAGCAGCTTGGGCGGATCCCCACACACAGATACGCAGTATTTT. It encodes CASSLGGSPHTDTQYF. The chain couples TRBV5-1 to TRBJ2-3; the D is unclear. The CDR3 is 16 amino acids. Germline loops: CDR1 SGHRS, CDR2 YFSETQ. The V end was cut by 0 bases, the J end by 2 bases, with 13 bases between.

The chain uses TRBV10-3 and TRBJ2-5; 8 bases are shared with TRBD1. This CDR3 region has 16 residues. Per the germline V gene, CDR1 is ENHRY and CDR2 is SYGVKD. V dropped 0 bases and J dropped 2; count of bases not matched to a gene: 5. The CDR3: CAISESNRGLQETQYF. The CDR3 DNA follows: TGTGCCATCAGTGAGTCGAACAGGGGGTTACAAGAGACCCAGTACTTC.

This clonotype was counted ten times or more. The rearrangement uses TRBV5-6 and TRBJ2-5, with D unclear. V lost 4 bases and J 1 base, leaving 8 bases between the germline ends. Germline CDR1 reads SGHDT; CDR2 reads YYEEEE. The CDR3 totals 13 residues. The CDR3 sequence: CASSRQLQETQYF. The DNA for the CDR3 is TGTGCCAGCAGCCGGCAGCTCCAAGAGACCCAGTACTTC.

The chain is built from TRBV15 and TRBJ2-5; possible D gene TRBD1, 6 bases. The CDR3 contains 18 residues. From germline, CDR1 is LNHNV and CDR2 YYDKDF (reference sequence). Trimming removed 0 bases at V and 1 base at J, with 18 bases between. The CDR3 reads CATSRDQIIRGSQETQYF. As DNA, the CDR3 is TGTGCCACCAGCAGAGATCAAATTATCAGGGGATCCCAAGAGACCCAGTACTTC.